Below, 27 T cell receptor beta chains from the same sample are listed, as sequenced in a study of regulatory T cells in long-lasting Graves disease. Researchers made TCR beta libraries by using iRepertoire HTBI primers and running Arm-PCR on CDR3 regions. TCRdb passed the multiplex PCR reads through MiXCR, listing each CDR3 protein once. The sample shows around 400,000 distinct CDR3 sequences, less than 20% of them seen only once. Time point: newly diagnosed GD, antithyroid drugs for less than 3 months. The TCR library used RNA extracted from PBMCs. The sample consisted of peripheral blood mononuclear cells (PBMCs), taken at new diagnosis, from a patient treated with antithyroid drugs. The source of these receptors is a female donor with Graves disease.

In this sample, this clonotype turned up many times. CDR3: CASSHLDNEQFF. CDR3 nucleotides: TGCGCCAGCAGCCACCTCGACAATGAGCAGTTCTTC. This chain joins TRBV4-3 and TRBJ2-1; D remains unclear. CDR1 is LGHNA, CDR2 YSLEER, per germline. Trimming removed 3 bases from V and 5 bases from J, with 5 bases in between. The CDR3 consists of 12 residues.

This clonotype was seen many times. The chain uses TRBV7-2 and TRBJ1-1; D might be TRBD1 (5 bases). The CDR3 loop spans 14 amino acids. Germline-derived CDR1 and CDR2 are SGHTA and FQGNSA. Trimming took off 5 bases at V and 7 bases at J, with 17 bases between the two ends. Written as DNA, the CDR3 is TGTGCCAGCAGCCAATGGGAGGGGCCGTTTGAAGCTTTCTTT. As protein: CASSQWEGPFEAFF.

The rearrangement uses TRBV20-1 and TRBJ2-5; D unresolved. The germline CDR1 and CDR2 sequences are DFQATT and SNEGSKA (reference sequence). The CDR3 is made up of 16 amino acids. V dropped 0 bases and J dropped 5 bases, with 19 bases sitting between them. The DNA of the CDR3 is TGCAGTGCTAGAGATAGCACTATTCTGGGTCCGGAGACCCAGTACTTC. Amino acids: CSARDSTILGPETQYF.

Many counts were recorded for this clonotype. The chain has TRBV4-3 and TRBJ2-7, with TRBD1 identical over 8 bases. The CDR3 contains 14 residues. V lost 5 bases, J lost 4 bases, and 7 bases stayed unmatched. Germline values: CDR1 LGHNA, CDR2 YSLEER. The CDR3: CASSTGQGGYEQYF. Written as DNA, the CDR3 is TGCGCCAGCAGCACCGGACAGGGCGGGTACGAGCAGTACTTC.

This clonotype was found a few times. Possible read error: a much larger clone is one base away. The J gene is TRBJ2-1, the V gene TRBV12-3 or TRBV12-4; TRBD1 might be the D (5 bases). V dropped 3 bases and J dropped 10 bases, with 19 bases sitting between them. The CDR3 has 15 amino acids. CDR3: CASSLSGHDAYEQFF. In DNA form, the CDR3 reads TGTGCCAGCAGTTTGAGTGGACATGACGCCTACGAGCAGTTCTTC.

There are many counts of this clonotype. The CDR3 sequence is CASSYDGPAHGYTF. CDR3 coding DNA: TGTGCCAGCAGTTACGATGGCCCTGCCCATGGCTACACCTTC. The J gene is TRBJ1-2, the V gene TRBV6-5; D uncertain. V was pared by 2 bases and J by 6 bases, with 13 bases between. The CDR3 length is 14 residues. Germline-derived CDR1 and CDR2 are MNHEY and SVGAGI.

This clonotype occurred many times. The chain uses TRBV7-2 and TRBJ1-3; 8 bases align to TRBD1. The CDR3 has 17 amino acids. The V and J ends lost 5 bases and 1 base, in that order; junction bases with no gene match: 10. The germline CDR1 and CDR2 sequences are SGHTA and FQGNSA. The CDR3 is CASSRRTGMISGNTIYF. The CDR3, as DNA: TGTGCCAGCAGCCGACGGACAGGGATGATTTCTGGAAACACCATATATTTT.

This clonotype occurred a few times. The J gene is TRBJ2-5, the V gene TRBV20-1; TRBD2 matches at 10 bases. Losses at the gene ends were 6 bases for V and 7 bases for J; bases not matched to a gene: 11. This CDR3 comprises 14 residues. Per germline, CDR1 DFQATT and CDR2 SNEGSKA (reference sequence). DNA for the CDR3: TGCAGTGCCCCGAGCGGGGGGGGATCTGGGACCCAGTACTTC. Its protein product is CSAPSGGGSGTQYF.

This clonotype was counted at least ten times. The rearrangement links TRBV7-6 to TRBJ2-7; 12 bases line up with TRBD2. Trimming took 5 bases from V and 0 from J; bases not matched to a gene: 5. Germline values: CDR1 SGHVS, CDR2 FNYEAQ. CDR3 length equals 16 residues. In DNA, the CDR3 is TGTGCCAGCAGCCCGCGGACTAGCGGGACCTCCTACGAGCAGTACTTC. Translation gives CASSPRTSGTSYEQYF.

At least ten counts were recorded for this clonotype. V usage is TRBV11-3 and J usage is TRBJ1-6; a weak D match, TRBD1 (5 bases). CDR3 length: 13 residues. The germline V gene has CDR1 SGHNT and CDR2 YENEEA. Trimming took off 5 bases at V and 7 bases at J, with 9 bases between the two ends. CDR3 residues: CASSREGNSPLHF. In DNA, the CDR3 is TGTGCCAGCAGCAGGGAGGGGAATTCACCCCTCCACTTT.

This clonotype was picked up many times. The chain employs TRBV6-2 or TRBV6-3 and TRBJ1-5, with 8 bases matching TRBD1. Germline values: CDR1 MNHEY, CDR2 SVGEGT. The V and J ends lost 2 bases and 2 bases, in that order; junction bases with no gene match: 2. The CDR3 is 15 residues long. CDR3 in amino acids: CASSYADRGNQPQHF. CDR3 coding DNA: TGTGCCAGCAGTTACGCGGACAGGGGCAATCAGCCCCAGCATTTT.

This clonotype was recorded at least ten times. The chain joins TRBV24-1 to TRBJ2-5; 9 bases align to TRBD2. The ends lost 6 bases at V and 3 bases at J; junction bases unmatched: 7. This CDR3 spans 15 amino acids. Looked up from germline, CDR1 is KGHDR and CDR2 is SFDVKD. The CDR3 DNA reads TGTGCCACCAGTTTAGCGGGAGCTACCGAAGAGACCCAGTACTTC. It yields the protein CATSLAGATEETQYF.

This chain connects TRBV9 to TRBJ2-3; TRBD1 agrees at 10 bases. The ends lost 4 bases at V and 4 bases at J; junction bases unmatched: 6. The CDR3 runs to 15 residues. Germline V gene lookup returns CDR1 SGDLS and CDR2 YYNGEE. DNA of the CDR3: TGTGCCAGCAGCATAGTGGGACAGGGGCCAGATACGCAGTATTTT. Its protein is CASSIVGQGPDTQYF.

This clonotype was detected many times. The chain joins TRBV19 to TRBJ2-5; perhaps TRBD2 as D (6 bases). The CDR3 totals 13 residues. The V end was cut by 5 bases, the J end by 4 bases, with 11 bases between. Germline V gene data show CDR1 as LNHDA and CDR2 as SQIVND (reference sequence). CDR3 sequence: CASSPTSRETQYF. CDR3 bases: TGTGCCAGTAGTCCCACTAGCCGAGAGACCCAGTACTTC.

This clonotype has a handful of counts. This chain connects TRBV11-2 to TRBJ2-7, with TRBD2 as a possible D gene (7 bases). CDR3 length: 15 amino acids. CDR1 is SGHAT and CDR2 is FQNNGV in the germline V gene. The V and J ends lost 1 base and 3 bases respectively, with 13 bases between them. DNA for the CDR3: TGTGCCAGCAGCTTAGTGGGGGGGCTCTACTACGAGCAGTACTTC. Its protein is CASSLVGGLYYEQYF.

This clonotype was seen many times. The chain joins TRBV5-1 to TRBJ2-3; maybe TRBD1 (6 bases). Trimming took 1 base from V and 2 from J, leaving 14 bases between them. CDR3 length: 16 residues. Per germline, CDR1 SGHRS and CDR2 YFSETQ. CDR3 nucleotides: TGCGCCAGCAGCTTGTTAGGGGGAGACGACACAGATACGCAGTATTTT. The encoded protein is CASSLLGGDDTDTQYF.

V is TRBV7-6 and J is TRBJ2-5; TRBD1 matches 8 bases. In germline, CDR1 is SGHVS, CDR2 FNYEAQ. The ends lost 4 bases at V and 2 bases at J; junction bases unmatched: 6. This CDR3 contains 15 residues. The CDR3 is CASSSGQEEQETQYF. Here the CDR3 DNA reads TGTGCCAGCAGCTCGGGACAGGAGGAACAAGAGACCCAGTACTTC. The variable domain in full, with the rest retrieved from reference TRBV7-6 and TRBJ2-5, is GAGVSQSPRYKVTKRGQDVALRCDPISGHVSLYWYRQALGQGPEFLTYFNYEAQQDKSGLPNDRFSAERPEGSISTLTIQRTEQRDSAMYRCASSSGQEEQETQYFGPGTRLLVL.

This clonotype was counted ten times or more. The chain uses TRBV3-1 and TRBJ2-3; D uncertain. This CDR3 contains 12 residues. Germline V gene sequence: CDR1 LGHDT, CDR2 YNNKEL (reference sequence). Trimming cost V 5 bases and J 0 bases, with 3 bases left between them. The CDR3 loop reads CASSYSTDTQYF. The DNA of the CDR3 is TGTGCCAGCAGCTATAGCACAGATACGCAGTATTTT.

This clonotype has a handful of counts. V and J are TRBV28 and TRBJ1-6, with D perhaps matching TRBD1 (5 bases). Trimming pared 5 bases from V and 9 bases from J, leaving 17 bases between. CDR3 size: 15 residues. Germline V lookup: CDR1 MDHEN, CDR2 SYDVKM. The CDR3, as DNA: TGTGCCAGCAGTGCTTCCGGGGGGACGGCTTCACCCCTCCACTTT. It codes for CASSASGGTASPLHF.

The chain links TRBV14 to TRBJ2-3, with unresolved D. CDR3 length equals 16 residues. Germline V lookup: CDR1 SGHDN, CDR2 FVKESK. With 2 bases removed from V and 2 bases from J, the gap between germline ends came to 14 bases. CDR3 sequence: CASSQHHLAPTDTQYF. The CDR3 coding sequence is TGTGCCAGCAGCCAACACCATTTAGCCCCCACAGATACGCAGTATTTT.

This clonotype was counted at least ten times. The chain is built from TRBV7-2 and TRBJ2-2; the match to TRBD1 covers 9 bases. The CDR3 loop spans 16 amino acids. CDR1 is SGHTA and CDR2 is FQGNSA in the germline V gene. V lost 3 bases, J lost 4 bases, and 6 bases stayed unmatched. The CDR3 loop reads CASSFPGQGGTGELFF. The CDR3 DNA sequence: TGTGCCAGCAGCTTCCCGGGACAGGGAGGCACCGGGGAGCTGTTTTTT.

This clonotype was counted between two and nine times. The genes are TRBV4-1 and TRBJ2-2; D not resolved. V was cut by 7 bases and J by 7 bases, with 13 bases left in between. The V gene's germline CDR1 is MGHRA and CDR2 YSYEKL. The CDR3 has 13 amino acids. This CDR3 reads CASTSVPRGELFF. CDR3 coding DNA: TGCGCCAGCACCTCGGTGCCCCGCGGGGAGCTGTTTTTT.

This clonotype was picked up many times. The chain uses TRBV7-9 and TRBJ2-7; D may correspond to TRBD1 or TRBD2 (6 bases each). V lost 9 bases and J 9 bases, leaving 21 bases between the germline ends. Germline values: CDR1 SEHNR, CDR2 FQNEAQ (reference sequence). CDR3 length: 13 residues. The CDR3 spells CASTKEGVIWQYF. In DNA, the CDR3 is TGTGCCAGTACGAAGGAGGGGGTAATCTGGCAGTACTTC. Drawing the rest from reference TRBV7-9 and TRBJ2-7, the complete variable domain is DTGVSQNPRHKITKRGQNVTFRCDPISEHNRLYWYRQTLGQGPEFLTYFQNEAQLEKSRLLSDRFSAERPKGSFSTLEIQRTEQGDSAMYLCASTKEGVIWQYFGPGTRLTVT.

This clonotype was counted many times. V usage is TRBV6-1 and J usage is TRBJ2-1; 8 nucleotides align to TRBD1. Trimming removed 1 base from V and 6 bases from J; junction bases left unmatched: 5. The CDR3 totals 15 residues. Germline V gives CDR1 MNHNS, CDR2 SASEGT. CDR3 sequence reads: CASSEVLGTGNEQFF. CDR3 sequence (DNA): TGTGCCAGCAGTGAAGTATTGGGGACAGGCAATGAGCAGTTCTTC.

This clonotype was counted ten times or more. Here the CDR3 reads CSAREQGRGGEKLFF. Here the CDR3 DNA reads TGCAGTGCTAGAGAACAGGGTAGGGGAGGTGAAAAACTGTTTTTT. The rearrangement links TRBV20-1 to TRBJ1-4; D may be TRBD1 (6 bases). This CDR3 region has 15 residues. V lost 0 bases and J lost 7, with 15 bases in between. Germline V gene data show CDR1 as DFQATT and CDR2 as SNEGSKA (reference sequence).

This clonotype was detected ten times or more. The chain employs TRBV5-6 and TRBJ1-1; the D is unclear. V was pared by 4 bases and J by 3 bases, with 13 bases between. The CDR3 has 14 amino acids. Germline V gene sequence: CDR1 SGHDT, CDR2 YYEEEE. In nucleotides, the CDR3 is TGTGCCAGCAGCCAAACCTTAAGGGACACTGAAGCTTTCTTT. Translation: CASSQTLRDTEAFF.

This clonotype showed up many times. CDR3 coding DNA: TGTGCCAGCAGGGTTTGGGCAGCGAACAATGAGCAGTTCTTC. Its protein product is CASRVWAANNEQFF. This chain uses TRBV6-1 with TRBJ2-1; D gene uncertain. Germline V lookup: CDR1 MNHNS, CDR2 SASEGT. The CDR3 consists of 14 residues. Trimming pared 6 bases from V and 5 bases from J, leaving 14 bases between.